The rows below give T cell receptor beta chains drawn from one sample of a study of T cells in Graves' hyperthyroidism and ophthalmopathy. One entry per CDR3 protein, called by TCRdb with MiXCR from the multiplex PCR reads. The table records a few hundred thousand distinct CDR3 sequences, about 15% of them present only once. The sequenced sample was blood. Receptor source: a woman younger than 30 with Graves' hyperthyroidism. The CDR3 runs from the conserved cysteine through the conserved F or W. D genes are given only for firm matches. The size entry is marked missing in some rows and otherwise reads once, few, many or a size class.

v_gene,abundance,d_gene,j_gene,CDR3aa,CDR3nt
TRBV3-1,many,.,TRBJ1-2,CASSQDSARGYTF,TGTGCCAGCAGCCAAGATTCGGCACGGGGCTACACCTTC
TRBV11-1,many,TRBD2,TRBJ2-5,CASSLEGTNPPGTQYF,TGTGCCAGCAGCTTAGAAGGGACTAACCCTCCGGGGACCCAGTACTTC
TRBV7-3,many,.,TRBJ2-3,CASSFSDSSPEYF,TGTGCCAGCAGCTTTTCAGACTCGTCCCCAGAGTATTTT
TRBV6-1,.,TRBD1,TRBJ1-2,CASSGSGGRNGYTF,TGTGCCAGCAGTGGGTCAGGGGGGCGGAATGGCTACACCTTC
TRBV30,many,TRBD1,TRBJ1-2,CAWSVQGRYGYTF,TGTGCCTGGAGTGTACAGGGGAGGTATGGCTACACCTTC
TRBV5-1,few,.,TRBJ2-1,CASSPGMTVVENEQFF,TGCGCCAGCAGCCCCGGCATGACGGTGGTTGAGAATGAGCAGTTCTTC
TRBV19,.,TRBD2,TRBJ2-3,CANLIGTRAGRADTQYF,TGTGCCAACCTGATAGGGACTAGAGCGGGAAGGGCAGATACGCAGTATTTT
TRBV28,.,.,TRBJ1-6,CASTQPGQKFHF,TGTGCCAGCACCCAGCCCGGACAGAAATTCCACTTT
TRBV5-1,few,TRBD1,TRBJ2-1,CASSAGQGGEQFF,TGCGCCAGCAGCGCGGGACAGGGCGGCGAGCAGTTCTTC
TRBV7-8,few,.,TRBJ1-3,CASSLVGPQTSGNTIYF,TGTGCCAGCAGCTTAGTGGGGCCCCAAACCTCTGGAAACACCATATATTTT
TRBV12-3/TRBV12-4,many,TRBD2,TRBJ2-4,CASSLGAGAYIQYF,TGTGCCAGCAGTTTAGGAGCGGGAGCGTACATTCAGTACTTC
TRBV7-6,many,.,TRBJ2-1,CASSGENNEQFF,TGTGCCAGCAGCGGAGAAAACAATGAGCAGTTCTTC
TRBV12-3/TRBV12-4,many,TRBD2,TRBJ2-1,CASSSSGRFGEQFF,TGTGCCAGCAGTTCTAGCGGGAGGTTTGGGGAGCAGTTCTTC
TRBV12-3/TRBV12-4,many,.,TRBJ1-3,CASSQGLSGLGNTIYF,TGTGCCAGCAGCCAAGGCCTTTCCGGGCTCGGAAACACCATATATTTT
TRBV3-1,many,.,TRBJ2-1,CASTRAVSLGEQFF,TGTGCCAGCACCCGAGCAGTATCTCTGGGTGAGCAGTTCTTC
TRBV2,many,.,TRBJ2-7,CASLHSGTPYEQYF,TGTGCCAGCCTGCATAGCGGAACGCCCTACGAGCAGTACTTC